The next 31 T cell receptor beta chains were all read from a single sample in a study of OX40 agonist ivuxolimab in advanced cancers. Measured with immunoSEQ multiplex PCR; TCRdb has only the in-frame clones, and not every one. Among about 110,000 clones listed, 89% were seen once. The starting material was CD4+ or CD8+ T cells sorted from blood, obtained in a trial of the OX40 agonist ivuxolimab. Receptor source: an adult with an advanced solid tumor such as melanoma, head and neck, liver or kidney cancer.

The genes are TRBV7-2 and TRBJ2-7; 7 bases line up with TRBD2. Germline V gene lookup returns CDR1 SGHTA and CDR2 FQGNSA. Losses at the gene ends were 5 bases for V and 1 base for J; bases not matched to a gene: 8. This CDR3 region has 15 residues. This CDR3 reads CASSLWASGSYEQYF. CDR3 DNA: TGTGCCAGCAGCCTCTGGGCTAGCGGATCCTACGAGCAGTACTTC.

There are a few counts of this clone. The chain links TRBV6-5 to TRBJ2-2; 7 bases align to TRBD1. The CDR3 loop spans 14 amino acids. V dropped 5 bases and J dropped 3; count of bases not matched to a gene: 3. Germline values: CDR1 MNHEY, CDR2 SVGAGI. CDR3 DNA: TGTGCCAGCAGTCTACAGGGGTACACCGGGGAGCTGTTTTTT. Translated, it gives CASSLQGYTGELFF.

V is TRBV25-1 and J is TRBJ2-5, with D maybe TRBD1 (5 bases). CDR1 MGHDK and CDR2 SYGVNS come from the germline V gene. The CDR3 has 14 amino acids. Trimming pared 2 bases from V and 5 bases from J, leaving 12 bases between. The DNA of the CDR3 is TGTGCCAGCAGTGAACTTGACAGTCGGGAGACCCAGTACTTC. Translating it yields CASSELDSRETQYF.

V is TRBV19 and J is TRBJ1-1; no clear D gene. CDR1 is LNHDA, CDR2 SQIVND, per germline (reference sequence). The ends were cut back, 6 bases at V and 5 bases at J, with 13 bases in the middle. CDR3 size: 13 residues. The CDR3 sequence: CASRHVSGTEAFF. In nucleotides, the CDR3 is TGTGCCAGTAGACATGTGAGTGGGACTGAAGCTTTCTTT.

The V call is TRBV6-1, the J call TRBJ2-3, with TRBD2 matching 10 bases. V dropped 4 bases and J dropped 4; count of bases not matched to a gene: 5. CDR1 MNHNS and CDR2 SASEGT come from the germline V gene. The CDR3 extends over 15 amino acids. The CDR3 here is CASSVSGRASDTQYF. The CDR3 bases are TGTGCCAGCAGTGTAAGCGGGAGGGCCTCAGATACGCAGTATTTT.

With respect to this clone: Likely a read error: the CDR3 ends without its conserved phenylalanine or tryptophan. The CDR3 spells CAISGGKVQNGYTL. The CDR3 DNA follows: TGTGCCATCAGTGGAGGGAAGGTCCAGAATGGCTACACCCTC. The rearrangement joins TRBV10-3 to TRBJ1-2; D is ambiguous. Germline loops: CDR1 ENHRY, CDR2 SYGVKD. This CDR3 is built from 14 residues. With 4 bases removed from V and 6 bases from J, the gap between germline ends came to 15 bases.

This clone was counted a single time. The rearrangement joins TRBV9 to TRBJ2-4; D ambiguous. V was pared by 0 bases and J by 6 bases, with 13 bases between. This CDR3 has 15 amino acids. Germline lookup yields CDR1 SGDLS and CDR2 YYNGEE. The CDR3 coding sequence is TGTGCCAGCAGCGTAGAGTCCTCAACGGGAAACATTCAGTACTTC. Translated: CASSVESSTGNIQYF.

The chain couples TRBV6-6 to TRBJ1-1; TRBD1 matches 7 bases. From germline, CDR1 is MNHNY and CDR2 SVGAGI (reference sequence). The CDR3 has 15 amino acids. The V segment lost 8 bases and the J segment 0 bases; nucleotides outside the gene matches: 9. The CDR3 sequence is CASFGTAPLNTEAFF. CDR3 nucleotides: TGTGCCAGCTTCGGGACAGCGCCTTTGAACACTGAAGCTTTCTTT.

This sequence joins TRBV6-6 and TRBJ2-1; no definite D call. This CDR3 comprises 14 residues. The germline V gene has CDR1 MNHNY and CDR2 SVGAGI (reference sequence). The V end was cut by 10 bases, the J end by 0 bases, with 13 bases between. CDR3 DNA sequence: TGTGCCACCCGGTTGGGTAGCTCCTACAATGAGCAGTTCTTC. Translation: CATRLGSSYNEQFF.

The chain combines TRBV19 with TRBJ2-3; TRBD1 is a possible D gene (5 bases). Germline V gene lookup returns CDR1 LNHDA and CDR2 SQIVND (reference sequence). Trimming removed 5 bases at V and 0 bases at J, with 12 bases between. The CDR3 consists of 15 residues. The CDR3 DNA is TGTGCCAGTAGTCCGACAGTAACTAGCACAGATACGCAGTATTTT. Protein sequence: CASSPTVTSTDTQYF. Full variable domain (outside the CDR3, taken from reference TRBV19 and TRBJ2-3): DGGITQSPKYLFRKEGQNVTLSCEQNLNHDAMYWYRQDPGQGLRLIYYSQIVNDFQKGDIAEGYSVSREKKESFPLTVTSAQKNPTAFYLCASSPTVTSTDTQYFGPGTRLTVL.

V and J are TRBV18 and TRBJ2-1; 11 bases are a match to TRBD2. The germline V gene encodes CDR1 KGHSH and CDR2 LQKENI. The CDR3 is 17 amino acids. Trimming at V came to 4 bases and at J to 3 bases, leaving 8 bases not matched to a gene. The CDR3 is CASSLRPGLADYNEQFF. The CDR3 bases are TGTGCCAGCTCACTTAGACCGGGACTAGCGGACTACAATGAGCAGTTCTTC.

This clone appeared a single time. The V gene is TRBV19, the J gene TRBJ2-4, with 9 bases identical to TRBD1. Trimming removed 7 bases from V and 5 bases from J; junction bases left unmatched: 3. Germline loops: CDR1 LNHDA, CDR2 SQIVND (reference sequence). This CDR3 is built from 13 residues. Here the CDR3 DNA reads TGTGCCAGTACGGGACAGGGTGAAAACATTCAGTACTTC. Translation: CASTGQGENIQYF.

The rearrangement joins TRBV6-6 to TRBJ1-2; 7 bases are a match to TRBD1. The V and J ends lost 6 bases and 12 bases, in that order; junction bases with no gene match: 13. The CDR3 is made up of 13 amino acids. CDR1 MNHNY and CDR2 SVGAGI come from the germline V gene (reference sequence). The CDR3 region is CASSLTGTEGHTF. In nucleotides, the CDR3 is TGTGCCAGCAGCTTGACAGGGACAGAGGGCCACACCTTC.

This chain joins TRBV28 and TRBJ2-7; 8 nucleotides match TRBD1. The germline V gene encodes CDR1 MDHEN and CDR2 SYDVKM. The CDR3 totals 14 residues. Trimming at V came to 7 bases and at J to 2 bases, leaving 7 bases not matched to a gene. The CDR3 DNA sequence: TGTGCCAGCACCCCGACAGGGGTGCCCTACGAGCAGTACTTC. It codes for CASTPTGVPYEQYF.

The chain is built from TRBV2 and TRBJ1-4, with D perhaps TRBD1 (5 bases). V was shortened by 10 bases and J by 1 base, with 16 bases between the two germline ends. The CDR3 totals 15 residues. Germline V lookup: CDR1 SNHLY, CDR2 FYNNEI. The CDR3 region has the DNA TGTGCCATCGGGGGTCGGGCAGGAACTAATGAAAAACTGTTTTTT. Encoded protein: CAIGGRAGTNEKLFF.

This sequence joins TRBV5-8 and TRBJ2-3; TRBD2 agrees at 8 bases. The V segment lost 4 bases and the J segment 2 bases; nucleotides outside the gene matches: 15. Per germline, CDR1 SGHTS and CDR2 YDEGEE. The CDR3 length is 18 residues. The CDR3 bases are TGTGCCAGCAGCCCACACCTTCGGGGGGGGGTTGTCACAGATACGCAGTATTTT. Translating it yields CASSPHLRGGVVTDTQYF. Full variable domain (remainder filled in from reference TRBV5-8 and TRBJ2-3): EAGVTQSPTHLIKTRGQQATLRCSPISGHTSVYWYQQALGLGLQFLLWYDEGEERNRGNFPPRFSGRQFPNYSSELNVNALELEDSALYLCASSPHLRGGVVTDTQYFGPGTRLTVL.

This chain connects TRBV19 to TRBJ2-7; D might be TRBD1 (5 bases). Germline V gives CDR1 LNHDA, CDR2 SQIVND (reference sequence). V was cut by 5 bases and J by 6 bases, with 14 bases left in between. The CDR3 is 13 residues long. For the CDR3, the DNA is TGTGCCAGTAGTCCTGACAGCTACAGCGAGCAGTACTTC. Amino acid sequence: CASSPDSYSEQYF.

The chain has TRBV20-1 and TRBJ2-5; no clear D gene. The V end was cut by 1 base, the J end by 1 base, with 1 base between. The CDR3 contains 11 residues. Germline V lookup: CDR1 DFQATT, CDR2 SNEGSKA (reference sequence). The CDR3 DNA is TGCAGTGCTAGAGTCCAAGAGACCCAGTACTTC. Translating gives CSARVQETQYF.

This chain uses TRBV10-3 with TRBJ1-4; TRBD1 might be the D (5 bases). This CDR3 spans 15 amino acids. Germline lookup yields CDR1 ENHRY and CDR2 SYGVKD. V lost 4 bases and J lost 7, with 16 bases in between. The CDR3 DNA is TGTGCCATCAGTGGGGGACCACAACGGGGTGAAAAACTGTTTTTT. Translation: CAISGGPQRGEKLFF.

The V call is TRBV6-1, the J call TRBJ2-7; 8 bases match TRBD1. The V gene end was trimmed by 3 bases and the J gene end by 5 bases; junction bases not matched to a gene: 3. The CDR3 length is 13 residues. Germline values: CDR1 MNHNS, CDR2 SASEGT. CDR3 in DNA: TGTGCCAGCAGTGACAGGGGGCCCGACGAGCAGTACTTC. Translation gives CASSDRGPDEQYF.

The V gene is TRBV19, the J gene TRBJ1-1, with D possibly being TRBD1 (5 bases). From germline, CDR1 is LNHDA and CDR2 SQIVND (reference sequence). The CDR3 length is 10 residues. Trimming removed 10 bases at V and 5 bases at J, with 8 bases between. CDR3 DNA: TGTGCCACCTCAGGGACTGAAGCTTTCTTT. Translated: CATSGTEAFF.

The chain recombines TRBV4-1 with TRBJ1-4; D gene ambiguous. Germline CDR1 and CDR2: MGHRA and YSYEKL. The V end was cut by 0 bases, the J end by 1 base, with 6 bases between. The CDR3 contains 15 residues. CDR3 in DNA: TGCGCCAGCAGCCAAGACCCGGGAACTAATGAAAAACTGTTTTTT. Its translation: CASSQDPGTNEKLFF.

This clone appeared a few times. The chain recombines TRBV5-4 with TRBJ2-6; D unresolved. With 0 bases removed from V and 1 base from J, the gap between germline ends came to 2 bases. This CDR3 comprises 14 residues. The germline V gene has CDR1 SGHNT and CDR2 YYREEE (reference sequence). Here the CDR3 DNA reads TGTGCCAGCAGCTTGGGGTCTGGGGCCAACGTCCTGACTTTC. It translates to CASSLGSGANVLTF.

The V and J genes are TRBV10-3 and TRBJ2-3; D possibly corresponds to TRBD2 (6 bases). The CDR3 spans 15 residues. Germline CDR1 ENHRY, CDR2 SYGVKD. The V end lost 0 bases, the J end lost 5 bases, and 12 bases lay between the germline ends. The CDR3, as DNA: TGTGCCATCAGTGAGTCGCTGGGGGAGGTAGATACGCAGTATTTT. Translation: CAISESLGEVDTQYF.

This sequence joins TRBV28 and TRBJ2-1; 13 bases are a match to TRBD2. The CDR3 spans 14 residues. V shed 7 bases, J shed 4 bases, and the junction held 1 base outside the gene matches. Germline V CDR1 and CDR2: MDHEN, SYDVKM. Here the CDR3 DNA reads TGTGCCAGCATACTAGCGGGAGGGTACAATGAGCAGTTCTTC. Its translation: CASILAGGYNEQFF.

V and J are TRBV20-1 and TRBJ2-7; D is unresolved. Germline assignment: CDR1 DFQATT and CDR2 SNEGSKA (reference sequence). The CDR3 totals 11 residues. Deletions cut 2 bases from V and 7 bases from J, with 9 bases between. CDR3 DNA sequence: TGCAGTGCTAGACCCTCGTTAGAGCAGTACTTC. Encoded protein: CSARPSLEQYF.

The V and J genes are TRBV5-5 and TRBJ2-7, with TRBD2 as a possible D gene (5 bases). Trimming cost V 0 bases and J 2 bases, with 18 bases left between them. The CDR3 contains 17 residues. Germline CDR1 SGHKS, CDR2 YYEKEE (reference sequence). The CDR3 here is CASSLVLTGMMAYEQYF. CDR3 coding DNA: TGTGCCAGCAGCTTGGTCCTGACCGGGATGATGGCCTACGAGCAGTACTTC.

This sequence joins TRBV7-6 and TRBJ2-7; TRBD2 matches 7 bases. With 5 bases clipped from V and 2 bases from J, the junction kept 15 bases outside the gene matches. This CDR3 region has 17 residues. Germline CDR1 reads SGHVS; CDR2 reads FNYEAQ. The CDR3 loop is CASSHAYSSGATYEQYF. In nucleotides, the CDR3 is TGTGCCAGCAGCCATGCTTATTCTAGCGGAGCAACCTACGAGCAGTACTTC. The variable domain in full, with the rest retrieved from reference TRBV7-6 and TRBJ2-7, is GAGVSQSPRYKVTKRGQDVALRCDPISGHVSLYWYRQALGQGPEFLTYFNYEAQQDKSGLPNDRFSAERPEGSISTLTIQRTEQRDSAMYRCASSHAYSSGATYEQYFGPGTRLTVT.

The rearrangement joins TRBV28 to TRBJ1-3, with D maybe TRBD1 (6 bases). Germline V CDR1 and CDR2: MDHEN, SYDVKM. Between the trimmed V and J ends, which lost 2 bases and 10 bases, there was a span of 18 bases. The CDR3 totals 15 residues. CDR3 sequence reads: CASSLEQGTVATIYF. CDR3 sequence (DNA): TGTGCCAGCAGTTTAGAACAGGGTACAGTCGCGACCATATATTTT.

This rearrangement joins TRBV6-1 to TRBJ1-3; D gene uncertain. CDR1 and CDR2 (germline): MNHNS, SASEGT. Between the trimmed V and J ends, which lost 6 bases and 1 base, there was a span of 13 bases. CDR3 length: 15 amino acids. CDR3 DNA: TGTGCCAGCAGACCTCCGGGCCCTTCTGGAAACACCATATATTTT. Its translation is CASRPPGPSGNTIYF.

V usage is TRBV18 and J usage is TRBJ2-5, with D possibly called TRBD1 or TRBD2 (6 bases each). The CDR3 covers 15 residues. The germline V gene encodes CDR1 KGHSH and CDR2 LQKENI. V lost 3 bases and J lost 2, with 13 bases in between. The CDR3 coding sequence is TGTGCCAGCTCACCGGGTGGAGGGGGACAAGAGACCCAGTACTTC. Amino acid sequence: CASSPGGGGQETQYF.